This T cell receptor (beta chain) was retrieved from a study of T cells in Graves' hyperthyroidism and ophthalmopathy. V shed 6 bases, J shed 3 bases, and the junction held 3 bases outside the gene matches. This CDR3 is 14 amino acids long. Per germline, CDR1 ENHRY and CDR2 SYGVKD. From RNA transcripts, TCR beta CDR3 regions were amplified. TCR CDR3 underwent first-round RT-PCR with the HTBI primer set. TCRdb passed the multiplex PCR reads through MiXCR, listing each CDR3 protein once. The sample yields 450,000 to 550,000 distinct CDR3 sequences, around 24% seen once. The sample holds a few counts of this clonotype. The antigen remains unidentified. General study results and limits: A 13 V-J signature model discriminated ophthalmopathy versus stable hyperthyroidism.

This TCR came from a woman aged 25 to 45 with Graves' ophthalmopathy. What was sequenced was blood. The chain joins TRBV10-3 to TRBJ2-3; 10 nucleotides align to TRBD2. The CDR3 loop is CAIRTTSGTDTQYF. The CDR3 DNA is TGTGCCATCAGAACGACTAGCGGGACAGATACGCAGTATTTT.